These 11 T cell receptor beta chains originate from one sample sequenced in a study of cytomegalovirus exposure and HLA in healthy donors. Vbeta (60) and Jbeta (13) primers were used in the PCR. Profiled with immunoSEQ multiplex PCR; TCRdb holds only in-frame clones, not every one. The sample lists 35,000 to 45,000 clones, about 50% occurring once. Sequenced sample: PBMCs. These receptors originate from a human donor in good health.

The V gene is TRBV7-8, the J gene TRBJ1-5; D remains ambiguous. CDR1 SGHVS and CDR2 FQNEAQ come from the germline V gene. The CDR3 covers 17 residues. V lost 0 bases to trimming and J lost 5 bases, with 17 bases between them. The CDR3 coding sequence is TGTGCCAGCAGCTTAGCGGATAGGCTAAGGGAGTATCAGCCCCAGCATTTT. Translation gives CASSLADRLREYQPQHF.

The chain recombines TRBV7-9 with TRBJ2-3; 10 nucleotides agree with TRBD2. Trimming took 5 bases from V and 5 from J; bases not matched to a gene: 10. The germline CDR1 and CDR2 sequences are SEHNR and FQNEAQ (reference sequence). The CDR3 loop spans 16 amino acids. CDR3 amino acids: CASSIRPGLAIDTQYF. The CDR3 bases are TGTGCCAGCAGCATTAGACCGGGACTAGCGATAGATACGCAGTATTTT.

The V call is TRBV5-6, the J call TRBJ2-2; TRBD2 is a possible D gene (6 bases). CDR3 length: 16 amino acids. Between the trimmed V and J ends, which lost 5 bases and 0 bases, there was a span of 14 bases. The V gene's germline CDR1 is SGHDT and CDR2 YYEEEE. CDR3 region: CASSLGGAPNTGELFF. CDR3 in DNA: TGTGCCAGCAGTCTTGGAGGGGCGCCGAACACCGGGGAGCTGTTTTTT. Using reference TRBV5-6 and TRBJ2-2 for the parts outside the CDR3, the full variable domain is DAGVTQSPTHLIKTRGQQVTLRCSPKSGHDTVSWYQQALGQGPQFIFQYYEEEERQRGNFPDRFSGHQFPNYSSELNVNALLLGDSALYLCASSLGGAPNTGELFFGEGSRLTVL.

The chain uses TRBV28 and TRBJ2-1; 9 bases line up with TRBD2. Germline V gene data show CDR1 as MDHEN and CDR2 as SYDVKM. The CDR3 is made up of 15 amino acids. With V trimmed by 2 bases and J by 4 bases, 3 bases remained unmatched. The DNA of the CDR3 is TGTGCCAGCAGTTTAGCGGGGGGGGTTTACAATGAGCAGTTCTTC. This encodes CASSLAGGVYNEQFF.

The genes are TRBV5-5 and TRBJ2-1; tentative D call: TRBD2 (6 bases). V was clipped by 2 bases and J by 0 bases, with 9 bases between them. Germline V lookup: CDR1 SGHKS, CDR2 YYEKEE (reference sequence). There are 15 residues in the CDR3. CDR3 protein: CASSFSGPSYNEQFF. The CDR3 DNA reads TGTGCCAGCAGCTTTAGCGGACCCTCCTACAATGAGCAGTTCTTC.

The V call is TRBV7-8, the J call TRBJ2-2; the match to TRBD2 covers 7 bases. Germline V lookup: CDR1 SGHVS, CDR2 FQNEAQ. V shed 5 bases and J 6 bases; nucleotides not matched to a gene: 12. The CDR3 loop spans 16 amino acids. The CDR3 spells CASSPIQARGAGELFF. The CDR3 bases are TGTGCCAGCAGCCCAATACAGGCCCGGGGGGCCGGGGAGCTGTTTTTT.

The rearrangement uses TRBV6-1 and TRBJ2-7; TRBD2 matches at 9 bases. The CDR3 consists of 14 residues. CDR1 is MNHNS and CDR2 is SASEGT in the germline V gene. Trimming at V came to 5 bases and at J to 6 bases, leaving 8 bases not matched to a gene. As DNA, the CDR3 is TGTGCCAGCAGTAACCTCGCGGGAGGGCGCGAGCAGTACTTC. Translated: CASSNLAGGREQYF.

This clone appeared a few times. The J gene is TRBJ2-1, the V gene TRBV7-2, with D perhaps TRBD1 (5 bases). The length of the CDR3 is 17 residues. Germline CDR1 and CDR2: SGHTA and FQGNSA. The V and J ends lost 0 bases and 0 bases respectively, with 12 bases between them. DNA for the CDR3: TGTGCCAGCAGCTTAGCGCGGACAAGGAGCTCCTACAATGAGCAGTTCTTC. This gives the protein CASSLARTRSSYNEQFF.

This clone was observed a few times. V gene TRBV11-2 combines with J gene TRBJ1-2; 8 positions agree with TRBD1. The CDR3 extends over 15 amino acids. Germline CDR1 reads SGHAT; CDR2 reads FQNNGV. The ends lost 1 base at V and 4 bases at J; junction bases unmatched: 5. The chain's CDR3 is CASSLASGGGYGYTF. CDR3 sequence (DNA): TGTGCCAGCAGCTTAGCGTCAGGGGGCGGCTATGGCTACACCTTC.

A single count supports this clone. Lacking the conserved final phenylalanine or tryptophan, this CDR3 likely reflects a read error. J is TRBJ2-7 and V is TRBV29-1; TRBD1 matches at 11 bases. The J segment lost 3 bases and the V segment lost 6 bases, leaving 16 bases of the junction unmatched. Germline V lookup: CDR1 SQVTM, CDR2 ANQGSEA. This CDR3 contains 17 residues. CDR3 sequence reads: CSVQTTKGQGAGYEQYL. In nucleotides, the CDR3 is TGCAGCGTCCAGACTACCAAAGGACAGGGGGCCGGCTACGAGCAGTACCTC.

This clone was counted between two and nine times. This CDR3 reads CASSLGQGGDNEQFF. The CDR3 region has the DNA TGTGCCAGCAGCTTGGGGCAGGGAGGGGACAATGAGCAGTTCTTC. The gene calls are TRBV5-8 and TRBJ2-1, with 7 bases aligning to TRBD2. CDR1 is SGHTS and CDR2 is YDEGEE in the germline V gene. There are 15 residues in the CDR3. After removal of 0 bases from V and 5 bases from J, the junction contained 5 bases not matched to a gene.